The 2 T cell receptor beta chains below all came from one sample that was sequenced in a study of blood T cells in healthy people across ages. It was with a sample-barcoded 5' primer and a J-beta primer mix that a second PCR of roughly 6 to 12 cycles was run. One entry per CDR3 protein results from TCRdb running MiXCR on the 5' RACE reads. The repertoire holds about 570,000 distinct CDR3 sequences, 25% to 30% seen once, with about 18% in the top ten. The sequenced sample was blood. These receptors were obtained from a woman in her 70s in good health.

This clonotype came up a few times. The V and J genes are TRBV6-5 and TRBJ1-1; 11 bases are shared with TRBD1. Trimming at V came to 2 bases and at J to 3 bases, leaving 2 bases not matched to a gene. CDR1 and CDR2 (germline): MNHEY, SVGAGI. This CDR3 has 15 amino acids. CDR3 in amino acids: CASSYGDRGDTEAFF. The CDR3 DNA follows: TGTGCCAGCAGTTACGGGGACAGGGGGGACACTGAAGCTTTCTTT.

The sample holds a few counts of this clonotype. This chain connects TRBV7-2 to TRBJ2-3; 8 bases are shared with TRBD2. This CDR3 spans 17 amino acids. Trimming cost V 2 bases and J 6 bases; bases outside gene matches: 13. Germline V gene lookup returns CDR1 SGHTA and CDR2 FQGNSA. CDR3 in amino acids: CASSLTPPSGYADTQYF. CDR3 sequence (DNA): TGTGCCAGCAGCTTAACTCCGCCTAGCGGGTATGCGGATACGCAGTATTTT.